A single sample is the source of the 26 T cell receptor beta chains below, sequenced in a study of response to subunit inactivated influenza vaccine. TCRdb re-called the RT-PCR reads through MiXCR, storing one row per CDR3 protein. The data contain 800,000 or so distinct CDR3 sequences, around 21% of them singletons. This sample comprised PBMCs from blood, obtained 5 days after vaccination. Every receptor here comes from a man over 45 who received an inactivated influenza vaccine.

This clonotype was seen a few times. The CDR3 DNA reads as TGTGCCTGGAAACGGGCAAATGAGCAGTTCTTC. Amino acid sequence: CAWKRANEQFF. J is TRBJ2-1 and V is TRBV30, with D unclear. CDR1 GTSNPN and CDR2 SVGIG come from the germline V gene (reference sequence). CDR3 length: 11 amino acids. Trimming took off 4 bases at V and 7 bases at J, with 8 bases between the two ends.

This clonotype was counted a few times. The CDR3 loop reads CASSAAGTGNFYGYTF. In nucleotides, the CDR3 is TGTGCCAGCAGTGCGGCCGGGACAGGCAATTTCTATGGCTACACCTTC. The chain links TRBV6-4 to TRBJ1-2; 8 nucleotides line up with TRBD1. The CDR3 consists of 16 residues. Germline trimming cut 4 bases from V and 4 bases from J; bases unmatched to any gene: 11. In germline, CDR1 is MRHNA, CDR2 SNTAGT.

This clonotype appeared a few times. The chain carries TRBV29-1 and TRBJ2-3, with D tentatively TRBD2 (6 bases). Looked up from germline, CDR1 is SQVTM and CDR2 is ANQGSEA. V lost 0 bases and J 6 bases, leaving 28 bases between the germline ends. This CDR3 contains 19 residues. The DNA of the CDR3 is TGCAGCGTTGAAGATTGGGGACTCAAGGGTACTGGGGCAGGGGATACGCAGTATTTT. Amino acids: CSVEDWGLKGTGAGDTQYF.

This clonotype was observed a handful of times. This chain connects TRBV21-1 to TRBJ1-1; the table calls TRBD1, which could not be checked here. TRBV21-1 is a pseudogene segment. This CDR3 spans 15 amino acids. The CDR3 loop is CASSGPGQGNTEAFF. The DNA for the CDR3 is TGTGCCAGCAGCGGGCCGGGACAGGGGAACACTGAAGCTTTCTTT.

This clonotype appeared a few times. The chain links TRBV20-1 to TRBJ1-1, with 7 positions matching TRBD1. CDR1 is DFQATT and CDR2 is SNEGSKA in the germline V gene (reference sequence). The CDR3 is 15 amino acids. Germline trimming cut 1 base from V and 0 bases from J; bases unmatched to any gene: 5. As DNA, the CDR3 is TGCAGTGCTAGAGCCGGGACAGACCTGAACACTGAAGCTTTCTTT. Its protein is CSARAGTDLNTEAFF.

This clonotype showed up many times. The chain recombines TRBV9 with TRBJ2-5, with 10 bases lining up with TRBD1. The CDR3 has 13 residues. The ends lost 4 bases at V and 4 bases at J; junction bases unmatched: 1. CDR1 is SGDLS and CDR2 is YYNGEE in the germline V gene. The DNA of the CDR3 is TGTGCCAGCAGCCGACAGGGGGCAGAGACCCAGTACTTC. It yields the protein CASSRQGAETQYF.

This clonotype appeared a single time. The chain carries TRBV11-2 and TRBJ1-1; maybe TRBD1 (5 bases). The CDR3 is 17 amino acids. CDR1 is SGHAT, CDR2 FQNNGV, per germline. V was pared by 5 bases and J by 0 bases, with 19 bases between. The CDR3 DNA follows: TGTGCCAGCAGCGGCCACTCGGTCAGGGCGATGAACACTGAAGCTTTCTTT. Its translation is CASSGHSVRAMNTEAFF.

This clonotype has ten or more counts. The chain combines TRBV29-1 with TRBJ2-7; 9 nucleotides line up with TRBD1. V shed 3 bases, J shed 3 bases, and the junction held 3 bases outside the gene matches. The CDR3 contains 13 residues. The V gene's germline CDR1 is SQVTM and CDR2 ANQGSEA. In DNA form, the CDR3 reads TGCAGCGTTGAGGGACAGGGAAACTACGAGCAGTACTTC. Encoded protein: CSVEGQGNYEQYF.

V gene TRBV20-1 combines with J gene TRBJ2-3, with D possibly TRBD2 on 7 matching bases. The CDR3 has 13 amino acids. Germline V CDR1 and CDR2: DFQATT, SNEGSKA (reference sequence). Trimming removed 4 bases at V and 6 bases at J, with 14 bases between. CDR3 region: CSATDWGGDTQYF. The CDR3, as DNA: TGCAGTGCTACGGACTGGGGGGGCGATACGCAGTATTTT.

This clonotype has just a few counts. The chain is built from TRBV6-5 and TRBJ2-7; TRBD2 agrees at 9 bases. This CDR3 is built from 14 residues. V dropped 3 bases and J dropped 6; count of bases not matched to a gene: 6. The germline V gene has CDR1 MNHEY and CDR2 SVGAGI. The CDR3 coding sequence is TGTGCCAGCAGTTATGCGCGGGAGGGCCGCGAGCAGTACTTC. It yields the protein CASSYAREGREQYF.

This clonotype has a single count. The chain is built from TRBV6-1 and TRBJ2-7, with D perhaps assigned TRBD1 or TRBD2 (5 bases each). This CDR3 is built from 15 residues. V was trimmed by 4 bases and J by 1 base, leaving 14 bases between them. The germline CDR1 and CDR2 sequences are MNHNS and SASEGT. CDR3: CASSGLGAGSYEQYF. Here the CDR3 DNA reads TGTGCCAGCAGTGGGCTCGGGGCAGGATCCTACGAGCAGTACTTC.

The chain carries TRBV28 and TRBJ2-7, with TRBD2 as a possible D gene (6 bases). Trimming pared 5 bases from V and 6 bases from J, leaving 20 bases between. The CDR3 has 15 residues. Germline assignment: CDR1 MDHEN and CDR2 SYDVKM. CDR3 sequence reads: CASSPRGGRLGEQYF. CDR3 in DNA: TGTGCCAGCAGTCCCCGGGGAGGCCGCCTAGGCGAGCAGTACTTC.

The chain links TRBV11-2 to TRBJ2-1; TRBD2 aligns across 7 bases. Per germline, CDR1 SGHAT and CDR2 FQNNGV. V trimming: 5 bases; J trimming: 1 base; junction bases outside the gene matches: 14. The CDR3 runs to 18 residues. CDR3 sequence: CASSPRNLGGSSYNEQFF. Here the CDR3 DNA reads TGTGCCAGCAGCCCGCGAAATTTGGGAGGGTCGTCCTACAATGAGCAGTTCTTC.

This clonotype was recorded a few times. This sequence joins TRBV12-3 or TRBV12-4 and TRBJ1-5; TRBD1 is a possible D gene (6 bases). This CDR3 has 15 amino acids. Deletions cut 3 bases from V and 3 bases from J, with 12 bases between. CDR3 residues: CASSLGAEVNQPQHF. As DNA, the CDR3 is TGTGCCAGCAGTTTGGGGGCTGAGGTCAATCAGCCCCAGCATTTT.

This clonotype appeared a few times. V and J are TRBV5-1 and TRBJ2-2; 7 bases are a match to TRBD2. This CDR3 region has 15 residues. V shed 5 bases, J shed 5 bases, and the junction held 9 bases outside the gene matches. Per germline, CDR1 SGHRS and CDR2 YFSETQ. Here the CDR3 reads CASRFGGSMTGELFF. The DNA for the CDR3 is TGCGCCAGCAGATTTGGCGGGAGTATGACCGGGGAGCTGTTTTTT.

The J gene is TRBJ2-2, the V gene TRBV7-3; 10 bases map to TRBD2. Germline trimming cut 1 base from V and 5 bases from J; bases unmatched to any gene: 13. Germline V lookup: CDR1 SGHTA, CDR2 FQGTGA. CDR3 length: 19 residues. The CDR3, as DNA: TGTGCCAGCAGCTTAAATCGACTAGCGGGTCCGAGGAGGACCGGGGAGCTGTTTTTT. Its protein product is CASSLNRLAGPRRTGELFF. Full variable domain (missing parts from reference TRBV7-3 and TRBJ2-2): GAGVSQTPSNKVTEKGKYVELRCDPISGHTALYWYRQSLGQGPEFLIYFQGTGAADDSGLPNDRFFAVRPEGSVSTLKIQRTERGDSAVYLCASSLNRLAGPRRTGELFFGEGSRLTVL.

V gene TRBV7-8 combines with J gene TRBJ2-3; 12 positions agree with TRBD2. With V trimmed by 5 bases and J by 5 bases, 5 bases remained unmatched. CDR1 SGHVS and CDR2 FQNEAQ come from the germline V gene. The CDR3 length is 15 residues. This CDR3 is CASSTTTSGGDTQYF. The CDR3 DNA sequence: TGTGCCAGCAGCACTACGACTAGCGGGGGAGATACGCAGTATTTT.

Only a few counts were recorded for this clonotype. The chain combines TRBV20-1 with TRBJ2-4; 9 bases align to TRBD2. Trimming removed 5 bases from V and 0 bases from J; junction bases left unmatched: 5. Germline CDR1 is DFQATT and CDR2 is SNEGSKA (reference sequence). The CDR3 runs to 15 residues. In DNA form, the CDR3 reads TGCAGTGCTCGTAGCGGGGGAGAAGCCAAAAACATTCAGTACTTC. This sequence encodes CSARSGGEAKNIQYF.

This clonotype was seen more than once but under ten times. The chain recombines TRBV7-2 with TRBJ2-1; D possibly corresponds to TRBD1 (7 bases). V was cut by 2 bases and J by 2 bases, with 16 bases left in between. Germline CDR1 SGHTA, CDR2 FQGNSA. CDR3 length equals 17 residues. CDR3 sequence reads: CASSLRPSRGAYNEQFF. CDR3 DNA sequence: TGTGCCAGCAGCTTACGCCCCTCCAGGGGGGCCTACAATGAGCAGTTCTTC.

The CDR3 sequence is CASIVGTTDTQYF. For the CDR3, the DNA is TGTGCCAGCATAGTCGGGACGACAGATACGCAGTATTTT. The rearrangement joins TRBV6-6 to TRBJ2-3, with D perhaps given as TRBD1 or TRBD2 (5 bases each). Trimming left V 7 bases short and J 3 bases short, with 11 bases between. Per germline, CDR1 MNHNY and CDR2 SVGAGI (reference sequence). The CDR3 runs 13 residues.

There are many counts of this clonotype. The rearrangement links TRBV10-3 to TRBJ2-7; D may be TRBD1 (5 bases). With 3 bases removed from V and 0 bases from J, the gap between germline ends came to 9 bases. CDR1 and CDR2 (germline): ENHRY, SYGVKD. The CDR3 is made up of 14 amino acids. For the CDR3, the DNA is TGTGCCATCAGTGACTTTGACAGCTCCTACGAGCAGTACTTC. Amino acid sequence: CAISDFDSSYEQYF.

The chain couples TRBV5-1 to TRBJ2-1; the match to TRBD2 covers 16 bases. The CDR3 runs 15 residues. The V gene's germline CDR1 is SGHRS and CDR2 YFSETQ. With 4 bases clipped from V and 14 bases from J, the junction kept 9 bases outside the gene matches. The CDR3 DNA follows: TGCGCCAGCAGCCCGGCCGGGACTAGCGGGAGGGCGGAGTTCTTC. Its translation: CASSPAGTSGRAEFF.

Only a few counts were recorded for this clonotype. The V and J genes are TRBV3-1 and TRBJ2-1; D remains unclear. The CDR3 spans 12 residues. V was shortened by 1 base and J by 7 bases, with 5 bases between the two germline ends. Germline CDR1 is LGHDT and CDR2 is YNNKEL (reference sequence). CDR3 in amino acids: CASSQVVNEQFF. The CDR3 DNA sequence: TGTGCCAGCAGCCAAGTAGTTAATGAGCAGTTCTTC.

In this sample, this clonotype turned up a few times. This sequence joins TRBV14 and TRBJ2-7; possibly TRBD1 or TRBD2 for D (5 bases each). V lost 1 base to trimming and J lost 3 bases, with 16 bases between them. CDR3 length equals 16 residues. Germline CDR1 SGHDN, CDR2 FVKESK. In nucleotides, the CDR3 is TGTGCCAGCAGCCAAGTGGCAAGGGGACCCCACTACGAGCAGTACTTC. It codes for CASSQVARGPHYEQYF.

The rearrangement links TRBV12-3 or TRBV12-4 to TRBJ2-1, with D possibly matching TRBD2 (6 bases). V lost 5 bases to trimming and J lost 5 bases, with 13 bases between them. This CDR3 has 14 amino acids. CDR3 in DNA: TGTGCCAGCAGTCCGGGACTGGAACACAATGAGCAGTTCTTC. As protein: CASSPGLEHNEQFF.

This clonotype was seen a few times. The chain recombines TRBV21-1 with TRBJ2-7; no DNA check was done on the table's D call, TRBD2. TRBV21-1 corresponds to a pseudogene. The CDR3 loop spans 16 amino acids. The CDR3 spells CASSKPTSGNDYEQYF. The CDR3 DNA is TGTGCCAGCAGCAAACCTACTAGCGGGAACGACTACGAGCAGTACTTC.